These 21 T cell receptor beta chains came from one sample sequenced in a study of CD8+CD57+ T cells in acquired aplastic anemia. TCR beta VDJ and CDR3 profiles were obtained from a genomic DNA template. From the reads, TCRdb called clonotypes with MiXCR, one entry per CDR3 protein. The profile shows 150,000 to 170,000 distinct CDR3 sequences, approximately 52% of them singletons. The patients chosen for sequencing had shown expansion of CD8+CD57+ cells (detected by flow cytometry). The sample consisted of sorted CD4+, CD8+, or CD8+CD57+ T cells (not recorded which) from PBMCs. Source of these receptors: a human donor with aplastic anemia.

The chain is built from TRBV10-2 and TRBJ2-7; TRBD1 agrees at 9 bases. There are 14 residues in the CDR3. V lost 3 bases to trimming and J lost 5 bases; unmatched junction nucleotides: 5. Germline-derived CDR1 and CDR2 are WSHSY and SAAADI. The CDR3 DNA is TGCGCCAGCAGTGAAAACAGGGGGCAGAACGAGCAGTACTTC. It codes for CASSENRGQNEQYF.

This clonotype was observed at least ten times. The chain carries TRBV13 and TRBJ1-1; no clear D. CDR1 PRHDT and CDR2 FYEKMQ come from the germline V gene (reference sequence). Trimming stripped 2 bases from V and 10 bases from J, with 8 bases between. The CDR3 runs to 11 residues. The CDR3, as DNA: TGTGCCAGCAGCTTAATAAGGACAGCTTTCTTT. Translated: CASSLIRTAFF.

This clonotype was counted ten times or more. This chain joins TRBV29-1 and TRBJ1-1; possibly TRBD1 for D (6 bases). V lost 5 bases and J 0 bases, leaving 13 bases between the germline ends. This CDR3 region has 14 residues. From germline, CDR1 is SQVTM and CDR2 ANQGSEA. Here the CDR3 DNA reads TGCAGCGTTTTAGGGGGACGGGTGAACACTGAAGCTTTCTTT. Protein product: CSVLGGRVNTEAFF.

CDR3 residues: CASSLVAGGPRNEQFF. In nucleotides, the CDR3 is TGCGCCAGCAGCTTGGTTGCGGGGGGGCCGAGGAATGAGCAGTTCTTC. This sequence joins TRBV5-1 and TRBJ2-1; 9 bases are a match to TRBD2. Looked up from germline, CDR1 is SGHRS and CDR2 is YFSETQ. The CDR3 loop spans 16 amino acids. V was pared by 0 bases and J by 7 bases, with 8 bases of the junction left unmatched.

This clonotype was recorded once. The rearrangement uses TRBV19 and TRBJ2-6, with 7 bases matching TRBD1. CDR1 LNHDA and CDR2 SQIVND come from the germline V gene (reference sequence). This CDR3 has 18 amino acids. Trimming removed 3 bases from V and 4 bases from J; junction bases left unmatched: 12. The CDR3 here is CASSIGRQGGWGANVLTF. The CDR3 nucleotides are TGTGCCAGTAGTATCGGGCGACAGGGCGGGTGGGGGGCCAACGTCCTGACTTTC.

The chain recombines TRBV7-9 with TRBJ2-3; 7 bases are a match to TRBD1. After removal of 5 bases from V and 3 bases from J, the junction contained 5 bases not matched to a gene. The CDR3 consists of 14 residues. The germline CDR1 and CDR2 sequences are SEHNR and FQNEAQ (reference sequence). The CDR3 region has the DNA TGTGCCAGCAGCGATCCAGGGGGAACAGATACGCAGTATTTT. It translates to CASSDPGGTDTQYF.

The rearrangement uses TRBV7-9 and TRBJ2-5; D is unresolved. V lost 7 bases, J lost 2 bases, and 11 bases lay in between. The CDR3 extends over 13 amino acids. CDR1 is SEHNR, CDR2 FQNEAQ, per germline (reference sequence). This chain's CDR3 is CASTRPTQETQYF. CDR3 nucleotide sequence: TGTGCCAGCACCCGTCCGACACAAGAGACCCAGTACTTC.

CDR3 nucleotides: TGCAGTGCTACAGGGGTGGTGGAGACCCAGTACTTC. This sequence encodes CSATGVVETQYF. The chain uses TRBV20-1 and TRBJ2-5; D might be TRBD1 (6 bases). Germline loops: CDR1 DFQATT, CDR2 SNEGSKA (reference sequence). Trimming stripped 4 bases from V and 5 bases from J, with 11 bases between. This CDR3 region has 12 residues.

This clonotype was picked up a small number of times. The chain links TRBV6-2 or TRBV6-3 to TRBJ2-1; TRBD2 matches at 9 bases. CDR1 MNHEY and CDR2 SVGEGT come from the germline V gene. Losses at the gene ends were 2 bases for V and 0 bases for J; bases not matched to a gene: 11. The CDR3 length is 19 residues. The chain's CDR3 is CASSYERGLALSSYNEQFF. For the CDR3, the DNA is TGTGCCAGCAGTTACGAAAGGGGACTAGCATTATCCTCCTACAATGAGCAGTTCTTC.

The genes are TRBV5-4 and TRBJ1-2; D unclear. Germline CDR1 is SGHNT and CDR2 is YYREEE (reference sequence). The CDR3 consists of 14 residues. Trimming cost V 4 bases and J 4 bases, with 14 bases left between them. CDR3 bases: TGTGCCAGCAGCAGTGTGAGGACTATCTATGGCTACACCTTC. Its protein product is CASSSVRTIYGYTF.

The sample holds many counts of this clonotype. The chain is built from TRBV10-2 and TRBJ1-1, with a weak D call TRBD1 (6 bases). Trimming stripped 5 bases from V and 1 base from J, with 14 bases between. Per germline, CDR1 WSHSY and CDR2 SAAADI. The CDR3 sequence is 15 residues long. The CDR3 loop is CASSPRRTANTEAFF. DNA for the CDR3: TGCGCCAGCAGTCCCCGTAGGACAGCGAACACTGAAGCTTTCTTT.

This clonotype was recorded many times. An end of the junction does not agree with germline; a read error may underlie this. The chain has TRBV20-1 and TRBJ1-2; 7 bases map to TRBD1. Germline V gene data show CDR1 as DFQATT and CDR2 as SNEGSKA (reference sequence). The CDR3 length is 10 residues. The CDR3 sequence is CSARPETGFF. The CDR3 region has the DNA TGCAGTGCTAGACCTGAGACAGGGTTTTTC.

The table lists this clonotype with many counts. The chain combines TRBV5-5 with TRBJ2-3, with D perhaps TRBD1 (5 bases). Germline assignment: CDR1 SGHKS and CDR2 YYEKEE (reference sequence). The length of the CDR3 is 15 residues. Trimming took 6 bases from V and 0 from J, leaving 14 bases between them. The CDR3 DNA reads as TGTGCCAGCAACCATCAGGGATGGAGCACAGATACGCAGTATTTT. Translated: CASNHQGWSTDTQYF.

This clonotype was picked up many times. The chain carries TRBV10-2 and TRBJ1-1; D is undetermined. Germline values: CDR1 WSHSY, CDR2 SAAADI. This CDR3 contains 14 residues. V lost 0 bases and J lost 2, with 7 bases in between. CDR3 nucleotide sequence: TGCGCCAGCAGTGAGTCGGGCGGAAACACTGAAGCTTTCTTT. Translation: CASSESGGNTEAFF.

Many counts were recorded for this clonotype. The chain links TRBV11-1 to TRBJ2-1, with 12 bases that match TRBD2. The CDR3 spans 15 residues. CDR1 and CDR2 from the germline V gene are SGHAT and FQDESV (reference sequence). The V gene end was trimmed by 5 bases and the J gene end by 4 bases; junction bases not matched to a gene: 3. CDR3 in amino acids: CASSLLAGGYNEQFF. CDR3 nucleotides: TGTGCCAGCAGCCTACTAGCGGGGGGATACAATGAGCAGTTCTTC.

This clonotype was detected many times. This sequence joins TRBV2 and TRBJ2-3, with 9 nucleotides matching TRBD2. The CDR3 length is 13 residues. The V gene end was trimmed by 6 bases and the J gene end by 7 bases; junction bases not matched to a gene: 5. From germline, CDR1 is SNHLY and CDR2 FYNNEI. CDR3 in DNA: TGTGCCAGCAGGGGACTAGCAGATTATACGCAGTATTTT. Translation: CASRGLADYTQYF.

This chain links TRBV19 with TRBJ2-7, with TRBD1 identical over 8 bases. Germline CDR1 LNHDA, CDR2 SQIVND (reference sequence). CDR3 length: 14 residues. Trimming removed 4 bases from V and 3 bases from J; junction bases left unmatched: 5. The CDR3 sequence: CASSKGQVSYEQYF. The CDR3, as DNA: TGTGCCAGTAGTAAGGGACAGGTGAGCTACGAGCAGTACTTC.

This clonotype has ten or more counts. The chain uses TRBV20-1 and TRBJ2-7, with D perhaps TRBD2 (6 bases). Germline V gene data show CDR1 as DFQATT and CDR2 as SNEGSKA (reference sequence). The CDR3 sequence is 13 residues long. Trimming removed 0 bases from V and 4 bases from J, with 10 bases in between. The CDR3 loop is CSARDPGTYEQYF. CDR3 nucleotides: TGCAGTGCTAGAGACCCCGGGACTTACGAGCAGTACTTC.

This clonotype showed up many times. The chain is built from TRBV27 and TRBJ1-6, with no clear D. The CDR3 covers 14 residues. Germline lookup yields CDR1 MNHEY and CDR2 SMNVEV (reference sequence). V was trimmed by 0 bases and J by 9 bases, leaving 9 bases between them. CDR3 sequence reads: CASSLSGNSSPLHF. As DNA, the CDR3 is TGTGCCAGCAGTTTATCAGGGAATAGTTCACCCCTCCACTTT.

Of note for this clonotype: A much more abundant neighbour one base away suggests this may be a read error. The rearrangement links TRBV19 to TRBJ2-2; TRBD1 aligns across 8 bases. The trim removed 3 bases at V and 14 bases at J, leaving 14 bases unmatched. The CDR3 is 15 residues long. The V gene's germline CDR1 is LNHDA and CDR2 SQIVND (reference sequence). CDR3 in DNA: TGTGCCAGTAGTATTGGGGCAGGGGGCGGTTGGATACTGTTTTTT. Translated, it gives CASSIGAGGGWILFF.

This clonotype was recorded at least ten times. V and J are TRBV5-1 and TRBJ2-7; 8 positions agree with TRBD1. The V segment lost 4 bases and the J segment 2 bases; nucleotides outside the gene matches: 11. CDR3 length: 16 residues. Germline V gene sequence: CDR1 SGHRS, CDR2 YFSETQ. The CDR3 loop is CASSPGQGFGPYEQYF. As DNA, the CDR3 is TGCGCCAGCAGCCCCGGACAGGGTTTCGGACCCTACGAGCAGTACTTC.